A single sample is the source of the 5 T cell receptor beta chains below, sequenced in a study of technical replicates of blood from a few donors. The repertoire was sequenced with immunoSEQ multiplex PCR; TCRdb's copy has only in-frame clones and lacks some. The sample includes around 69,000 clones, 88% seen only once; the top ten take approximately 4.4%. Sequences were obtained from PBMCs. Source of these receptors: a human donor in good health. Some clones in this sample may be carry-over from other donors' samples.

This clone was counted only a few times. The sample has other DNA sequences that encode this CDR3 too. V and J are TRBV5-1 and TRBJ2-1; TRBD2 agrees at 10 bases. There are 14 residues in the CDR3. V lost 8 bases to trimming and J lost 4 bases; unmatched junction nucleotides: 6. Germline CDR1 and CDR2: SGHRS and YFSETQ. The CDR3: CASSPSGGYNEQFF. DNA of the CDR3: TGCGCCAGTTCCCCTAGCGGGGGTTACAATGAGCAGTTCTTC.

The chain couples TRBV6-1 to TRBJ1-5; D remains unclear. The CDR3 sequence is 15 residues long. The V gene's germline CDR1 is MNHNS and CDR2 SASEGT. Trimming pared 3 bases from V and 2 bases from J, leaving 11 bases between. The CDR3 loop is CASSDGSEGNQPQHF. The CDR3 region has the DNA TGTGCCAGCAGTGATGGGAGCGAGGGCAATCAGCCCCAGCATTTT.

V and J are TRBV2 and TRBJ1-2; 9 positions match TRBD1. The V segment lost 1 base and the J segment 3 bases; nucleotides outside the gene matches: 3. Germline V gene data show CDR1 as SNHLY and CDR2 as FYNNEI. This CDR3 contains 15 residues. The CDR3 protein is CASSEGGQGYYGYTF. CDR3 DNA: TGTGCCAGCAGTGAAGGGGGACAGGGCTACTATGGCTACACCTTC.

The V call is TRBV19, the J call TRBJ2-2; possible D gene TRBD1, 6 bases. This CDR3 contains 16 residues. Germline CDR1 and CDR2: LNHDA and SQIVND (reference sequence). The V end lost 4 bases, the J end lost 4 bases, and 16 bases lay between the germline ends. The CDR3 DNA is TGTGCCAGTAGTACCGACAGGCGGGCCTCCACCGGGGAGCTGTTTTTT. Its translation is CASSTDRRASTGELFF.

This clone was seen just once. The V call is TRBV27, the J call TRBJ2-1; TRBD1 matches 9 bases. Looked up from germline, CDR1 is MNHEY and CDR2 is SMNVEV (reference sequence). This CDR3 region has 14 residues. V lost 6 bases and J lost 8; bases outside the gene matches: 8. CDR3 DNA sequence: TGTGCCAGCAGCTGGGACAGGGATACCGATGAGCAGTTCTTC. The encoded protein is CASSWDRDTDEQFF.